The source of this T cell receptor beta chain is a study of follicular helper T cells after annual influenza vaccination. Study at large: For some subjects, blood spans the 2013-2014, 2014-2015 and 2015-2016 annual vaccinations. Notes on the study in general: ICOS-CD38- cTfh most often held earlier Day 7 ICOS+CD38+ clones.

Profiled with immunoSEQ multiplex PCR; TCRdb holds only in-frame clones, not every one. Among several thousand clones listed, almost 85% were seen once. About this clone itself: Antigen specificity is unknown.

Stated time point: 2015-2016 season, 7 days after influenza vaccination. Adults received seasonal inactivated influenza vaccine, with sorted blood CD4 subsets sequenced before and after. Germline loops: CDR1 SGHTA, CDR2 FQGNSA. The CDR3 sequence is 15 residues long. V lost 5 bases to trimming and J lost 1 base, with 11 bases between them. The sequencing here drew on CXCR5- memory CD4+ T cells sorted from blood, taken 7 days after influenza vaccination. This TCR was recovered from an adult who received the influenza vaccine. The rearrangement uses TRBV7-2 and TRBJ2-2; D not resolved. CDR3 sequence (DNA): TGTGCCAGCAGCCTAAACTGGCTGAACACCGGGGAGCTGTTTTTT. It translates to CASSLNWLNTGELFF.